One sample yielded the 17 T cell receptor beta chains listed below, sequenced in a study of OX40 agonist ivuxolimab in advanced cancers. Repertoires were generated with immunoSEQ multiplex PCR, while TCRdb's copy carries only in-frame clones and drops some. The sample lists about 76,000 clones, about 82% occurring once. The specimen comprised CD4+ or CD8+ T cells sorted from blood, sampled in a trial of the OX40 agonist ivuxolimab. The receptor source for this set is an adult with an advanced solid tumor such as melanoma, head and neck, liver or kidney cancer.

The J gene is TRBJ2-5, the V gene TRBV6-1; a possible D gene is TRBD1 (5 bases). CDR3 length equals 14 residues. Trimming removed 3 bases from V and 1 base from J, with 9 bases in between. Germline V lookup: CDR1 MNHNS, CDR2 SASEGT. CDR3 loop: CASSDAGIQETQYF. CDR3 DNA sequence: TGTGCCAGCAGTGATGCAGGGATCCAAGAGACCCAGTACTTC.

The genes are TRBV14 and TRBJ2-7, with 8 positions matching TRBD2. Germline V CDR1 and CDR2: SGHDN, FVKESK. The junction had 8 bases not matched to a gene; V was cut back by 4 bases and J by 3 bases. The CDR3 extends over 15 amino acids. CDR3 loop: CASSPSGTSYYEQYF. The CDR3 coding sequence is TGTGCCAGCAGCCCCTCCGGGACTAGTTACTACGAGCAGTACTTC.

V and J are TRBV6-5 and TRBJ2-3, with 10 bases lining up with TRBD2. The CDR3 runs to 16 residues. J lost 5 bases, V lost 2 bases, and 7 bases had no gene match. In germline, CDR1 is MNHEY, CDR2 SVGAGI. The CDR3 DNA follows: TGTGCCAGCAGTTACCCCAGCGGGGGGGCCAGAGATACGCAGTATTTT. Its translation: CASSYPSGGARDTQYF.

The chain recombines TRBV2 with TRBJ1-5, with 7 bases fitting TRBD1. V shed 2 bases and J 9 bases; nucleotides not matched to a gene: 7. The CDR3 extends over 14 amino acids. Germline assignment: CDR1 SNHLY and CDR2 FYNNEI. CDR3 nucleotide sequence: TGTGCCAGCAGTGAATTTACAGGGGTCGGGCCCCAGCATTTT. Translating it yields CASSEFTGVGPQHF. Complete variable domain (other parts from reference TRBV2 and TRBJ1-5): EPEVTQTPSHQVTQMGQEVILRCVPISNHLYFYWYRQILGQKVEFLVSFYNNEISEKSEIFDDQFSVERPDGSNFTLKIRSTKLEDSAMYFCASSEFTGVGPQHFGDGTRLSIL.

This clone was seen a few times. The chain uses TRBV28 and TRBJ1-6, with a weak D call TRBD1 (5 bases). The CDR3 contains 14 residues. With 8 bases removed from V and 6 bases from J, the gap between germline ends came to 14 bases. Per germline, CDR1 MDHEN and CDR2 SYDVKM. The CDR3 protein is CASGSGQVNSPLHF. CDR3 nucleotide sequence: TGTGCCAGCGGGAGTGGACAAGTTAATTCACCCCTCCACTTT.

The chain combines TRBV4-2 with TRBJ1-1; 11 positions match TRBD1. CDR1 and CDR2 from the germline V gene are LGHNA and YNFKEQ. CDR3 length equals 15 residues. Trimming cost V 3 bases and J 3 bases; bases outside gene matches: 3. Written as DNA, the CDR3 is TGTGCCAGCAGCCACTTGGACAGGGGGCACACTGAAGCTTTCTTT. Encoded protein: CASSHLDRGHTEAFF.

V is TRBV4-2 and J is TRBJ1-2; D is possibly TRBD1 (5 bases). Trimming took off 0 bases at V and 3 bases at J, with 20 bases between the two ends. This CDR3 has 18 residues. Germline assignment: CDR1 LGHNA and CDR2 YNFKEQ. CDR3: CASSQDGPGHPGDYGYTF. DNA of the CDR3: TGTGCCAGCAGCCAAGATGGACCCGGACACCCTGGGGACTATGGCTACACCTTC.

The CDR3 DNA is TGTGCCAGCAGCCCCCCGGGGACGGTGAACACTGAAGCTTTCTTT. Its protein is CASSPPGTVNTEAFF. The chain uses TRBV7-2 and TRBJ1-1; TRBD1 is a possible D gene (5 bases). This CDR3 region has 15 residues. CDR1 is SGHTA and CDR2 is FQGNSA in the germline V gene. V dropped 5 bases and J dropped 0 bases, with 13 bases sitting between them. The variable domain in full, completed from reference TRBV7-2 and TRBJ1-1, reads GAGVSQSPSNKVTEKGKDVELRCDPISGHTALYWYRQSLGQGLEFLIYFQGNSAPDKSGLPSDRFSAERTGGSVSTLTIQRTQQEDSAVYLCASSPPGTVNTEAFFGQGTRLTVV.

This clone was counted a few times. The V gene is TRBV5-1, the J gene TRBJ1-2; TRBD1 aligns across 9 bases. This CDR3 contains 14 residues. Unmatched junction bases numbered 6, after V lost 2 bases and J lost 7 bases. The germline V gene has CDR1 SGHRS and CDR2 YFSETQ. The CDR3 protein is CASSLTGQGAGYTF. The CDR3 DNA reads TGCGCCAGCAGCTTAACGGGACAGGGCGCTGGCTACACCTTC.

V usage is TRBV19 and J usage is TRBJ1-5; TRBD1 agrees at 7 bases. This CDR3 has 16 amino acids. With V trimmed by 1 base and J by 0 bases, 3 bases remained unmatched. CDR1 and CDR2 from the germline V gene are LNHDA and SQIVND (reference sequence). As DNA, the CDR3 is TGTGCCAGTAGTATAGGGACAGGTTATAGCAATCAGCCCCAGCATTTT. It encodes CASSIGTGYSNQPQHF.

This chain uses TRBV2 with TRBJ1-1, with TRBD1 matching 7 bases. Per germline, CDR1 SNHLY and CDR2 FYNNEI. The CDR3 extends over 14 amino acids. The V segment lost 2 bases and the J segment 4 bases; nucleotides outside the gene matches: 4. The CDR3 DNA reads as TGTGCCAGCAGTGAACAGGGGGTTCTCACTGAAGCTTTCTTT. Translation: CASSEQGVLTEAFF.

The CDR3 region has the DNA TGTGCCAGCAGCGCGGGATCGGGAGGGGGAAACACTGAAGCTTTCTTT. It is translated as CASSAGSGGGNTEAFF. The chain has TRBV9 and TRBJ1-1; perhaps TRBD1 as D (6 bases). V was clipped by 3 bases and J by 2 bases, with 17 bases between them. The CDR3 consists of 16 residues. Germline CDR1 reads SGDLS; CDR2 reads YYNGEE.

The chain combines TRBV20-1 with TRBJ2-1; D ambiguous. From germline, CDR1 is DFQATT and CDR2 SNEGSKA (reference sequence). Trimming took off 3 bases at V and 5 bases at J, with 5 bases between the two ends. CDR3 length: 11 amino acids. Written as DNA, the CDR3 is TGCAGTGCTAGTGCCCACAATGAGCAGTTCTTC. Translation: CSASAHNEQFF.

The rearrangement uses TRBV5-6 and TRBJ2-2; 7 positions match TRBD2. This CDR3 is built from 16 residues. Germline CDR1 is SGHDT and CDR2 is YYEEEE. V dropped 2 bases and J dropped 5; count of bases not matched to a gene: 9. This CDR3 reads CASSLRLAVLTGELFF. CDR3 nucleotides: TGTGCCAGCAGCTTAAGGCTAGCGGTTTTAACCGGGGAGCTGTTTTTT.

This clone appeared once. The gene calls are TRBV19 and TRBJ1-1, with unresolved D. With 7 bases removed from V and 1 base from J, the gap between germline ends came to 10 bases. Germline CDR1 LNHDA, CDR2 SQIVND (reference sequence). This CDR3 is 13 amino acids long. The CDR3 is CASTPDGNTEAFF. The CDR3 DNA follows: TGTGCCAGTACCCCCGATGGGAACACTGAAGCTTTCTTT.

V and J are TRBV23-1 and TRBJ1-2; 8 bases align to TRBD1. TRBV23-1 is classed as an ORF, of uncertain function. The CDR3 loop spans 15 amino acids. The junction had 6 bases not matched to a gene; V was cut back by 0 bases and J by 6 bases. The CDR3 DNA reads as TGCGCCAGCAGTCAATCCCCAGGACAGGGTGATGGCTACACCTTC. Amino acids: CASSQSPGQGDGYTF.

This chain links TRBV9 with TRBJ2-7, with D tentatively TRBD2 (6 bases). V lost 3 bases and J 3 bases, leaving 13 bases between the germline ends. This CDR3 is built from 14 residues. Germline CDR1 and CDR2: SGDLS and YYNGEE. Written as DNA, the CDR3 is TGTGCCAGCAGCGGCGGCGCCGGGAGCTACGAGCAGTACTTC. Residues: CASSGGAGSYEQYF. The full variable domain, completed using reference TRBV9 and TRBJ2-7, is DSGVTQTPKHLITATGQRVTLRCSPRSGDLSVYWYQQSLDQGLQFLIQYYNGEERAKGNILERFSAQQFPDLHSELNLSSLELGDSALYFCASSGGAGSYEQYFGPGTRLTVT.